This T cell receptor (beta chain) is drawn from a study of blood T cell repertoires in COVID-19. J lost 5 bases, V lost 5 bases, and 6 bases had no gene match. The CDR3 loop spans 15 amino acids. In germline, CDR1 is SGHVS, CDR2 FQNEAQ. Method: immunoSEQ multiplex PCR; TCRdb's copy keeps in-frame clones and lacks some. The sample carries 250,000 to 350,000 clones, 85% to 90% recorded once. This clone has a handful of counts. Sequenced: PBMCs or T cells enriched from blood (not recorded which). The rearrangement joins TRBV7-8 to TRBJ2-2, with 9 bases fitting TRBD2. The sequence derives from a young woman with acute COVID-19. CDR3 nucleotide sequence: TGTGCCAGCAGCCGAGCGGGAGGAGGGACCGGGGAGCTGTTTTTT. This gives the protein CASSRAGGGTGELFF.